The 32 T cell receptor beta chains presented below share a single source sample, sequenced in a study of blood T cell repertoires in COVID-19. Clones were read by immunoSEQ multiplex PCR, and TCRdb kept only the in-frame ones, dropping some. Among some 250,000 clones listed, roughly 87% were seen once. The source material was peripheral blood. These TCRs come from a human donor in a cohort sampled during active COVID-19.

J is TRBJ1-6 and V is TRBV6-1; D may be TRBD1 (5 bases). Per the germline V gene, CDR1 is MNHNS and CDR2 is SASEGT. Trimming shortened V by 2 bases and J by 9 bases, and 11 bases separated the two germline ends. This CDR3 region has 14 residues. CDR3 loop: CASSEQGIGSPLHF. The CDR3, as DNA: TGTGCCAGCAGTGAACAGGGAATCGGTTCACCCCTCCACTTT.

The chain links TRBV28 to TRBJ2-6, with D perhaps TRBD2 (6 bases). Germline CDR1 MDHEN, CDR2 SYDVKM. CDR3 size: 16 residues. The ends were cut back, 5 bases at V and 4 bases at J, with 15 bases in the middle. The CDR3 region has the DNA TGTGCCAGCAGTCCAGATCGGGGGAACGGGGCCAACGTCCTGACTTTC. Its protein product is CASSPDRGNGANVLTF. The complete variable domain, with remaining parts taken from reference TRBV28 and TRBJ2-6, reads DVKVTQSSRYLVKRTGEKVFLECVQDMDHENMFWYRQDPGLGLRLIYFSYDVKMKEKGDIPEGYSVSREKKERFSLILESASTNQTSMYLCASSPDRGNGANVLTFGAGSRLTVL.

The CDR3 is CSASFGAGGYTF. The CDR3 DNA reads TGCAGTGCTAGTTTCGGGGCGGGAGGCTACACCTTC. This rearrangement joins TRBV20-1 to TRBJ1-2; the D gene is possibly TRBD1 (5 bases). V gave up 3 bases and J gave up 8 bases, with 13 bases separating them. The length of the CDR3 is 12 residues. Germline lookup yields CDR1 DFQATT and CDR2 SNEGSKA (reference sequence).

The V and J genes are TRBV30 and TRBJ2-2; the match to TRBD1 covers 8 bases. Unmatched junction bases numbered 4, after V lost 3 bases and J lost 4 bases. Per germline, CDR1 GTSNPN and CDR2 SVGIG (reference sequence). This CDR3 has 14 residues. The CDR3 here is CAWSRGQATGELFF. The CDR3 DNA reads TGTGCCTGGAGCCGGGGACAGGCCACCGGGGAGCTGTTTTTT. Full variable domain (missing parts from reference TRBV30 and TRBJ2-2): SQTIHQWPATLVQPVGSPLSLECTVEGTSNPNLYWYRQAAGRGLQLLFYSVGIGQISSEVPQNLSASRPQDRQFILSSKKLLLSDSGFYLCAWSRGQATGELFFGEGSRLTVL.

The V gene is TRBV6-2 or TRBV6-3, the J gene TRBJ1-5; D perhaps matches TRBD1 (5 bases). Trimming shortened V by 2 bases and J by 0 bases, and 8 bases separated the two germline ends. The CDR3 contains 15 residues. CDR1 and CDR2 (germline): MNHEY, SVGEGT. The CDR3: CASSYLQDSNQPQHF. The CDR3 nucleotides read TGTGCCAGCAGTTACCTACAGGATAGCAATCAGCCCCAGCATTTT.

The V call is TRBV4-3, the J call TRBJ1-2; TRBD1 aligns across 7 bases. Trimming took 0 bases from V and 5 from J; bases not matched to a gene: 6. Looked up from germline, CDR1 is LGHNA and CDR2 is YSLEER. CDR3 length equals 15 residues. The CDR3 spells CASSQDVDRLYGYTF. The CDR3 DNA reads TGCGCCAGCAGCCAAGACGTGGACAGGCTATATGGCTACACCTTC.

This rearrangement joins TRBV4-3 to TRBJ2-1, with D hard to call. V was pared by 1 base and J by 8 bases, with 18 bases between. The CDR3 contains 16 residues. Germline CDR1 and CDR2: LGHNA and YSLEER. CDR3 DNA sequence: TGCGCCAGCAGCCAAGGGATTCTCCTTGGGCGAGATGAGCAGTTCTTC. The encoded protein is CASSQGILLGRDEQFF.

The chain combines TRBV6-5 with TRBJ1-5, with 7 bases aligning to TRBD1. The V segment lost 2 bases and the J segment 3 bases; nucleotides outside the gene matches: 4. The germline CDR1 and CDR2 sequences are MNHEY and SVGAGI. This CDR3 is 15 amino acids long. CDR3 sequence reads: CASSYRGGINQPQHF. The CDR3 region has the DNA TGTGCCAGCAGTTACCGAGGGGGCATCAATCAGCCCCAGCATTTT.

The count of this clone is one. V usage is TRBV6-5 and J usage is TRBJ1-1, with D possibly TRBD1 on 5 matching bases. The CDR3 sequence is 16 residues long. Germline values: CDR1 MNHEY, CDR2 SVGAGI. V was trimmed by 5 bases and J by 3 bases, leaving 19 bases between them. CDR3 nucleotides: TGTGCCAGCAGTAACTGGAAAGGGGCGGCGGACACTGAAGCTTTCTTT. The encoded protein is CASSNWKGAADTEAFF.

The rearrangement joins TRBV7-2 to TRBJ2-7, with TRBD2 matching 7 bases. The V gene end was trimmed by 1 base and the J gene end by 4 bases; junction bases not matched to a gene: 7. This CDR3 has 15 residues. Germline lookup yields CDR1 SGHTA and CDR2 FQGNSA. The CDR3 bases are TGTGCCAGCAGCTTAGGCCTAGGGCGGGGGTACGAGCAGTACTTC. It specifies CASSLGLGRGYEQYF.

The CDR3 bases are TGTGCCAGCAGCGAAACTAGCGGATCCTACAATGAGCAGTTCTTC. Amino acids: CASSETSGSYNEQFF. V is TRBV6-2 or TRBV6-3 and J is TRBJ2-1; 8 bases agree with TRBD2. Germline V gives CDR1 MNHEY, CDR2 SVGEGT. Losses at the gene ends were 6 bases for V and 1 base for J; bases not matched to a gene: 5. The CDR3 is 15 amino acids.

The chain has TRBV11-2 and TRBJ1-2; no reliable D call. The CDR3 totals 13 residues. The V gene lost 4 bases and the J gene lost 4 bases, with 10 bases spanning the gap. Germline CDR1 reads SGHAT; CDR2 reads FQNNGV. The DNA for the CDR3 is TGTGCCAGCAGCTCCACGGGTACCTATGGCTACACCTTC. Amino acids: CASSSTGTYGYTF.

Here the CDR3 reads CASSLKGTGGEQYF. CDR3 DNA sequence: TGTGCCAGCAGCCTTAAGGGGACTGGGGGCGAGCAGTACTTC. This chain uses TRBV3-1 (or the pseudogene TRBV3-2) with TRBJ2-7; TRBD2 might be the D (6 bases). Trimming left V 4 bases short and J 6 bases short, with 16 bases between. The CDR3 spans 14 residues. CDR1 is LGHDT, CDR2 YNNKEL, per germline (reference sequence).

The genes are TRBV11-3 and TRBJ1-5, with 7 bases identical to TRBD1. Germline trimming cut 2 bases from V and 7 bases from J; bases unmatched to any gene: 8. CDR1 is SGHNT, CDR2 YENEEA, per germline. The CDR3 spans 15 residues. In DNA form, the CDR3 reads TGTGCCAGCAGCTTATCTATTGACAGGGTCCAGCCCCAGCATTTT. Amino acids: CASSLSIDRVQPQHF. The full variable domain, completed using reference TRBV11-3 and TRBJ1-5, is EAGVVQSPRYKIIEKKQPVAFWCNPISGHNTLYWYLQNLGQGPELLIRYENEEAVDDSQLPKDRFSAERLKGVDSTLKIQPAELGDSAVYLCASSLSIDRVQPQHFGDGTRLSIL.

The chain recombines TRBV20-1 with TRBJ1-6; 7 bases match TRBD1. The V gene's germline CDR1 is DFQATT and CDR2 SNEGSKA (reference sequence). The trim removed 3 bases at V and 7 bases at J, leaving 6 bases unmatched. The CDR3 consists of 14 residues. The CDR3 is CSASDGTANSPLHF. In nucleotides, the CDR3 is TGCAGTGCTAGTGACGGGACAGCAAATTCACCCCTCCACTTT.

This clone was recorded a few times. This chain uses TRBV5-1 with TRBJ2-7, with D hard to call. Looked up from germline, CDR1 is SGHRS and CDR2 is YFSETQ. The CDR3 loop spans 13 amino acids. V lost 4 bases, J lost 7 bases, and 15 bases lay in between. The CDR3 spells CASSNVMTGEQYF. Here the CDR3 DNA reads TGCGCCAGCAGCAATGTGATGACCGGGGAGCAGTACTTC.

This chain uses TRBV20-1 with TRBJ1-4, with D unclear. CDR1 is DFQATT, CDR2 SNEGSKA, per germline (reference sequence). The CDR3 covers 10 residues. CDR3: CRASPGKLFF. The CDR3 DNA follows: TGCAGGGCCTCCCCGGGAAAACTGTTTTTT.

This sequence joins TRBV29-1 and TRBJ2-1, with 7 bases matching TRBD2. This CDR3 spans 14 amino acids. Germline CDR1 and CDR2: SQVTM and ANQGSEA. Trimming took 3 bases from V and 7 from J; bases not matched to a gene: 9. The CDR3 loop reads CSVDVSGVGNEQFF. The CDR3 DNA sequence: TGCAGCGTTGACGTAAGCGGGGTTGGAAATGAGCAGTTCTTC.

This chain connects TRBV27 to TRBJ1-2, with TRBD1 matching over 7 bases. CDR3 length: 15 residues. The germline V gene has CDR1 MNHEY and CDR2 SMNVEV (reference sequence). V was pared by 1 base and J by 5 bases, with 7 bases of the junction left unmatched. CDR3 sequence (DNA): TGTGCCAGCAGTTTATGGGGAGAGGGGGCTTATGGCTACACCTTC. The encoded protein is CASSLWGEGAYGYTF.

The chain is built from TRBV6-5 and TRBJ1-3; D is possibly TRBD1 (5 bases). The germline CDR1 and CDR2 sequences are MNHEY and SVGAGI. V dropped 5 bases and J dropped 4 bases, with 12 bases sitting between them. The CDR3 spans 14 residues. The CDR3: CASSPLAGGNTIYF. CDR3 DNA sequence: TGTGCCAGCAGTCCCCTGGCAGGGGGAAACACCATATATTTT.

V is TRBV5-1 and J is TRBJ1-2; the D gene is possibly TRBD1 (6 bases). The CDR3 contains 15 residues. Trimming cost V 4 bases and J 4 bases, with 17 bases left between them. In germline, CDR1 is SGHRS, CDR2 YFSETQ. CDR3 nucleotide sequence: TGCGCCAGCAGCAACCTACAGGGCGCGAGCTATGGCTACACCTTC. This codes for CASSNLQGASYGYTF.

This sequence joins TRBV10-3 and TRBJ1-3, with D perhaps TRBD1 (6 bases). The CDR3 runs 13 residues. Germline values: CDR1 ENHRY, CDR2 SYGVKD. V gave up 8 bases and J gave up 1 base, with 9 bases separating them. CDR3 protein: CAISGVSGNTIYF. The CDR3 nucleotides are TGTGCCATCTCAGGGGTATCTGGAAACACCATATATTTT.

This rearrangement joins TRBV16 to TRBJ2-7; D remains ambiguous. V lost 3 bases and J lost 0, with 6 bases in between. This CDR3 has 13 amino acids. Germline V gene sequence: CDR1 KGHSY, CDR2 FQNENV. The CDR3 loop reads CASSHRISYEQYF. The CDR3 DNA follows: TGTGCCAGCAGCCATAGAATCTCCTACGAGCAGTACTTC.

The rearrangement joins TRBV19 to TRBJ2-3; TRBD1 might be the D (6 bases). V gave up 5 bases and J gave up 3 bases, with 21 bases separating them. This CDR3 has 17 amino acids. Germline V gives CDR1 LNHDA, CDR2 SQIVND (reference sequence). CDR3 sequence reads: CASSSLEGVKGTDTQYF. The CDR3 DNA reads TGTGCCAGTAGTTCTCTAGAGGGGGTCAAGGGTACAGATACGCAGTATTTT.

A few counts support this clone. The chain joins TRBV20-1 to TRBJ1-1; D gene unclear. CDR1 and CDR2 (germline): DFQATT, SNEGSKA (reference sequence). CDR3 size: 10 residues. Here the CDR3 DNA reads TGCACCCTGTTCGGCACTGAAGCTTTCTTT. Residues: CTLFGTEAFF.

The chain uses TRBV6-2 or TRBV6-3 and TRBJ1-5; D is ambiguous. This CDR3 contains 14 residues. From germline, CDR1 is MNHEY and CDR2 SVGEGT. Trimming left V 2 bases short and J 9 bases short, with 14 bases between. Written as DNA, the CDR3 is TGTGCCAGCAGTTACAGGCAGTCGGGGAGGCCCCAGCATTTT. This encodes CASSYRQSGRPQHF.

This chain connects TRBV6-4 to TRBJ2-7; 8 bases map to TRBD2. Germline V gene sequence: CDR1 MRHNA, CDR2 SNTAGT. The CDR3 spans 13 residues. Trimming cost V 2 bases and J 9 bases; bases outside gene matches: 6. CDR3 loop: CASSDEAGGGQYF. The CDR3 DNA is TGTGCCAGCAGTGACGAGGCGGGGGGAGGGCAGTACTTC.

The chain recombines TRBV27 with TRBJ2-7; 14 nucleotides align to TRBD2. Looked up from germline, CDR1 is MNHEY and CDR2 is SMNVEV (reference sequence). The CDR3 length is 15 residues. V shed 7 bases, J shed 9 bases, and the junction held 11 bases outside the gene matches. The CDR3 here is CASTPLGTSGSWQYF. The CDR3 DNA reads as TGTGCCAGCACCCCCTTAGGGACTAGCGGGAGCTGGCAGTACTTC.

This chain links TRBV4-3 with TRBJ2-7; 7 bases are shared with TRBD2. This CDR3 region has 14 residues. CDR1 LGHNA and CDR2 YSLEER come from the germline V gene. V lost 0 bases to trimming and J lost 6 bases; unmatched junction nucleotides: 5. The CDR3 region is CASSQEPLAREQYF. Written as DNA, the CDR3 is TGCGCCAGCAGCCAAGAACCACTAGCGCGCGAGCAGTACTTC.

The J gene is TRBJ2-7, the V gene TRBV11-2; D is possibly TRBD2 (5 bases). The CDR3 covers 13 residues. Germline assignment: CDR1 SGHAT and CDR2 FQNNGV. V was clipped by 5 bases and J by 3 bases, with 11 bases between them. Here the CDR3 reads CASSRARGYEQYF. The CDR3 DNA reads as TGTGCCAGCAGCCGGGCCCGGGGCTACGAGCAGTACTTC.

This sequence joins TRBV11-2 and TRBJ1-4, with D unclear. This CDR3 contains 13 residues. Between the trimmed V and J ends, which lost 7 bases and 8 bases, there was a span of 14 bases. Germline V gives CDR1 SGHAT, CDR2 FQNNGV. The CDR3 region has the DNA TGTGCCAGCACTCGAGGGCTCGGGGAAAAACTGTTTTTT. It specifies CASTRGLGEKLFF.

The chain carries TRBV24-1 and TRBJ2-3; 8 bases match TRBD2. The V gene end was trimmed by 5 bases and the J gene end by 2 bases; junction bases not matched to a gene: 14. This CDR3 region has 18 residues. CDR1 and CDR2 from the germline V gene are KGHDR and SFDVKD. CDR3 residues: CATSVRSGSPPNTDTQYF. CDR3 nucleotide sequence: TGTGCCACCAGTGTTAGAAGCGGGAGCCCACCTAACACAGATACGCAGTATTTT.